One and the same sample provided the 27 T cell receptor beta chains below, sequenced in a study of low-dose radiotherapy and immunotherapy resistance in tumors. The time point here: before trial treatment. Alpha and beta chains were covered, as first-strand cDNA relied on TRAV- and TRBV-specific primers. The authors ran 15 to 20 PCR cycles to amplify TCRs with a constant-region primer and V-primer adapter. TCRdb re-derived calls from the reads in MiXCR, one entry per CDR3 protein. The table has 75,000 to 95,000 distinct CDR3 sequences, more than 8% seen once; the top ten hold about 1%. Material: PBMCs, obtained before treatment. These receptors originate from a male donor with prostate cancer.

This clonotype has a count of ten or more. V and J are TRBV20-1 and TRBJ1-5; 7 bases fit TRBD1. Trimming at V came to 7 bases and at J to 2 bases, leaving 5 bases not matched to a gene. The CDR3 totals 13 residues. Germline CDR1 DFQATT, CDR2 SNEGSKA (reference sequence). CDR3 amino acids: CSGRQGGNQPQHF. In nucleotides, the CDR3 is TGCAGTGGAAGACAGGGCGGCAATCAGCCCCAGCATTTT.

This clonotype was found many times. The rearrangement uses TRBV28 and TRBJ2-1; TRBD1 matches at 11 bases. The germline V gene encodes CDR1 MDHEN and CDR2 SYDVKM. The V segment lost 6 bases and the J segment 0 bases; nucleotides outside the gene matches: 16. The CDR3 contains 20 residues. CDR3 sequence: CASSFTGTGGSRSSYNEQFF. The CDR3 nucleotides are TGTGCCAGCAGCTTCACCGGGACAGGGGGTTCCCGCAGCTCCTACAATGAGCAGTTCTTC.

This clonotype was counted at least ten times. J is TRBJ2-5 and V is TRBV20-1; D perhaps matches TRBD1 (6 bases). There are 14 residues in the CDR3. V gave up 4 bases and J gave up 5 bases, with 17 bases separating them. Germline lookup yields CDR1 DFQATT and CDR2 SNEGSKA (reference sequence). The CDR3 here is CSATAQGSRETQYF. The CDR3 DNA follows: TGCAGTGCTACCGCACAGGGATCTCGGGAGACCCAGTACTTC.

At least ten counts were recorded for this clonotype. V is TRBV4-1 and J is TRBJ2-7, with TRBD1 matching 9 bases. CDR3 length: 15 amino acids. From germline, CDR1 is MGHRA and CDR2 YSYEKL. The V segment lost 2 bases and the J segment 6 bases; nucleotides outside the gene matches: 8. This chain's CDR3 is CASSQSGTGLGEQYF. The CDR3 DNA reads TGCGCCAGCAGCCAATCGGGGACAGGGTTGGGCGAGCAGTACTTC.

This clonotype showed up just a few times. This rearrangement joins TRBV18 to TRBJ2-1, with TRBD1 matching over 7 bases. The germline V gene has CDR1 KGHSH and CDR2 LQKENI. The CDR3 covers 17 residues. V lost 6 bases, J lost 4 bases, and 15 bases stayed unmatched. CDR3 coding DNA: TGTGCCAGCTCGCCCCGAGGACAGGCGTCGTTATACAATGAGCAGTTCTTC. This codes for CASSPRGQASLYNEQFF.

This clonotype came up many times. The chain recombines TRBV6-2 or TRBV6-3 with TRBJ2-3, with D possibly TRBD2 on 6 matching bases. The CDR3 runs 16 residues. Per germline, CDR1 MNHEY and CDR2 SVGEGT. The V gene lost 7 bases and the J gene lost 2 bases, with 19 bases spanning the gap. CDR3 sequence reads: CASKRNVGLNTDTQYF. CDR3 sequence (DNA): TGTGCCAGCAAAAGAAACGTGGGACTCAACACAGATACGCAGTATTTT.

A remark on this clonotype: Only one base separates this from a far larger clonotype, so it likely reflects a read error. The chain links TRBV7-9 to TRBJ1-2; TRBD1 is a possible D gene (5 bases). The length of the CDR3 is 16 residues. Trimming pared 5 bases from V and 1 base from J, leaving 17 bases between. Looked up from germline, CDR1 is SEHNR and CDR2 is FQNEAQ (reference sequence). CDR3 sequence: CASSRKDIYLNYGYTF. In DNA form, the CDR3 reads TGTGCCAGCAGCAGAAAGGACATTTATCTTAACTATGGCTACACCTTC. The variable domain in full, with the rest retrieved from reference TRBV7-9 and TRBJ1-2, is DTGVSQNPRHKITKRGQNVTFRCDPISEHNRLYWYRQTLGQGPEFLTYFQNEAQLEKSRLLSDRFSAERPKGSFSTLEIQRTEQGDSAMYLCASSRKDIYLNYGYTFGSGTRLTVV.

This clonotype was detected ten times or more. Here the CDR3 DNA reads TGCGCCAGCAGCCAAGATAAGTGGATCACCGGGGAGCTGTTTTTT. As protein: CASSQDKWITGELFF. The chain joins TRBV4-3 to TRBJ2-2; no reliable D call. The CDR3 contains 15 residues. Trimming shortened V by 0 bases and J by 4 bases, and 9 bases separated the two germline ends. CDR1 is LGHNA, CDR2 YSLEER, per germline.

The table lists this clonotype with many counts. This rearrangement joins TRBV28 to TRBJ1-2, with D hard to call. The germline CDR1 and CDR2 sequences are MDHEN and SYDVKM. This CDR3 is 12 amino acids long. Trimming took off 9 bases at V and 5 bases at J, with 13 bases between the two ends. CDR3 sequence (DNA): TGTGCCAGTAACACGCAACTATATGGCTACACCTTC. This codes for CASNTQLYGYTF.

This clonotype was picked up a small number of times. The chain links TRBV4-3 to TRBJ2-7; D is possibly TRBD2 (6 bases). The CDR3 is made up of 15 amino acids. Germline assignment: CDR1 LGHNA and CDR2 YSLEER. V was cut by 1 base and J by 5 bases, with 15 bases left in between. The CDR3 bases are TGCGCCAGCAGCCAAGGTCGGGCTAGCGTCGACGAGCAGTACTTC. Its translation: CASSQGRASVDEQYF.

This clonotype was observed a handful of times. The chain couples TRBV6-6 to TRBJ2-1; 9 nucleotides match TRBD1. The V and J ends lost 5 bases and 2 bases, in that order; junction bases with no gene match: 7. Per the germline V gene, CDR1 is MNHNY and CDR2 is SVGAGI (reference sequence). CDR3 size: 16 residues. The CDR3 sequence: CASSTGGPRTYNEQFF. CDR3 nucleotides: TGTGCCAGCAGTACAGGGGGCCCCAGAACCTACAATGAGCAGTTCTTC.

As concerns this clonotype: Since a far larger clone is one base different, this is likely a read error. The CDR3 coding sequence is TGCAGCGCTAGTAGCGCCAGCTCCTACAATGAGCAGTACTTC. As protein: CSASSASSYNEQYF. The chain couples TRBV29-1 to TRBJ2-7, with D maybe TRBD2 (5 bases). The CDR3 runs 14 residues. Germline CDR1 is SQVTM and CDR2 is ANQGSEA. The germline V and J ends were trimmed by 7 bases and 7 bases, with 23 bases remaining between them.

This clonotype was counted many times. This rearrangement joins TRBV19 to TRBJ2-2; D may be TRBD1 or TRBD2 (6 bases each). The CDR3 extends over 15 amino acids. The V gene lost 7 bases and the J gene lost 5 bases, with 17 bases spanning the gap. CDR1 is LNHDA and CDR2 is SQIVND in the germline V gene (reference sequence). The CDR3 sequence: CASKEWGAVTGELFF. CDR3 bases: TGTGCCAGTAAGGAGTGGGGGGCCGTAACCGGGGAGCTGTTTTTT.

This clonotype was counted ten times or more. This chain uses TRBV20-1 with TRBJ2-7, with TRBD1 as a possible D gene (5 bases). The germline CDR1 and CDR2 sequences are DFQATT and SNEGSKA (reference sequence). The CDR3 totals 13 residues. Trimming shortened V by 3 bases and J by 2 bases, and 11 bases separated the two germline ends. The CDR3 loop reads CSARFRAAYEQYF. In nucleotides, the CDR3 is TGCAGTGCTAGGTTCAGGGCCGCCTACGAGCAGTACTTC.

This clonotype was picked up many times. The rearrangement links TRBV20-1 to TRBJ2-5; 7 positions match TRBD2. The J segment lost 4 bases and the V segment lost 3 bases, leaving 5 bases of the junction unmatched. The CDR3 is made up of 13 amino acids. Germline assignment: CDR1 DFQATT and CDR2 SNEGSKA (reference sequence). CDR3 DNA sequence: TGCAGTGCTAGGAGCCCTAGCGGAGAGACCCAGTACTTC. It is translated as CSARSPSGETQYF.

This clonotype was seen repeatedly, ten times or more. CDR3 residues: CASSWGLQATTNEKLFF. DNA of the CDR3: TGTGCCAGCAGCTGGGGTTTACAGGCTACTACTAATGAAAAACTGTTTTTT. The V and J genes are TRBV5-6 and TRBJ1-4; the D gene is possibly TRBD1 (5 bases). Trimming left V 3 bases short and J 2 bases short, with 17 bases between. Germline V gene lookup returns CDR1 SGHDT and CDR2 YYEEEE. The CDR3 contains 17 residues.

This clonotype appeared many times. The rearrangement joins TRBV20-1 to TRBJ2-1, with TRBD2 matching 10 bases. The CDR3 spans 13 residues. V dropped 3 bases and J dropped 15; count of bases not matched to a gene: 11. Per the germline V gene, CDR1 is DFQATT and CDR2 is SNEGSKA (reference sequence). CDR3 region: CSASMSSGSGGFF. The DNA of the CDR3 is TGCAGTGCTAGTATGTCTAGCGGGAGTGGCGGGTTCTTC.

CDR3 in amino acids: CASSPGLGDPDTQYF. In DNA, the CDR3 is TGTGCCAGCAGTCCCGGTCTAGGGGATCCAGATACGCAGTATTTT. V is TRBV28 and J is TRBJ2-3; TRBD1 is a possible D gene (5 bases). Germline V lookup: CDR1 MDHEN, CDR2 SYDVKM. The CDR3 extends over 15 amino acids. The V gene lost 5 bases and the J gene lost 4 bases, with 16 bases spanning the gap.

By share of the sample, this clonotype is medium-sized (0.01 to 0.1%). The rearrangement joins TRBV28 to TRBJ1-1; D is undetermined. Trimming removed 3 bases from V and 4 bases from J, with 3 bases in between. Looked up from germline, CDR1 is MDHEN and CDR2 is SYDVKM. The CDR3 extends over 11 amino acids. Written as DNA, the CDR3 is TGTGCCAGCAGTTTGGGCACTGAAGCTTTCTTT. Translation: CASSLGTEAFF.

This clonotype was seen at least ten times. Here the CDR3 reads CSVATSGTSTRPETQYF. CDR3 bases: TGCAGCGTAGCGACTAGCGGGACGAGCACGCGTCCAGAGACCCAGTACTTC. The V call is TRBV29-1, the J call TRBJ2-5; TRBD2 matches 11 bases. The CDR3 spans 17 residues. V shed 6 bases and J 4 bases; nucleotides not matched to a gene: 16. Germline assignment: CDR1 SQVTM and CDR2 ANQGSEA.

This clonotype was found many times. V and J are TRBV6-1 and TRBJ1-6, with a possible D match to TRBD1 (6 bases). Germline-derived CDR1 and CDR2 are MNHNS and SASEGT. The CDR3 length is 14 residues. V lost 2 bases and J lost 6, with 8 bases in between. CDR3 in DNA: TGTGCCAGCAGTGAATTACAGGGTAATTCACCCCTCCACTTT. This codes for CASSELQGNSPLHF.

This clonotype has a count of ten or more. The rearrangement joins TRBV5-1 to TRBJ2-1; D ambiguous. The CDR3 is made up of 17 amino acids. Trimming took off 4 bases at V and 0 bases at J, with 17 bases between the two ends. The germline CDR1 and CDR2 sequences are SGHRS and YFSETQ. The CDR3 nucleotides read TGCGCCAGCAGCAGGATAAGGACGGATAGCTCCTACAATGAGCAGTTCTTC. It specifies CASSRIRTDSSYNEQFF.

This clonotype was seen ten or more times. DNA of the CDR3: TGTGCCAGCAGCCAAGAAGGGCGGCAGGGGCAAGAGACCCAGTACTTC. Its protein is CASSQEGRQGQETQYF. The chain recombines TRBV4-2 with TRBJ2-5; possible D gene TRBD1, 6 bases. Germline CDR1 LGHNA, CDR2 YNFKEQ. CDR3 length: 16 residues. Trimming shortened V by 0 bases and J by 2 bases, and 13 bases separated the two germline ends.

Worth noting for this clonotype: A read error likely explains this, since a far larger clone differs by one base. This rearrangement joins TRBV4-1 to TRBJ2-3; 7 nucleotides align to TRBD1. CDR1 and CDR2 (germline): MGHRA, YSYEKL. CDR3 length: 15 amino acids. This chain's CDR3 is CVSSTPTGSTDTQYF. As DNA, the CDR3 is TGTGTCAGCAGCACTCCGACAGGGAGCACAGATACGCAGTATTTT.

This clonotype was recorded at least ten times. The chain links TRBV29-1 to TRBJ2-7; the D is unclear. The germline gives CDR1 SQVTM, CDR2 ANQGSEA. There are 10 residues in the CDR3. CDR3 coding DNA: TGCAGGAGAACTTCCTACGAGCAGTACTTC. This codes for CRRTSYEQYF.

The CDR3 DNA is TGTGCCAGCAGTTACTCGACAGGGGCCAACGTCCTGACTTTC. This gives the protein CASSYSTGANVLTF. The V call is TRBV6-6, the J call TRBJ2-6, with D unresolved. Trimming stripped 0 bases from V and 4 bases from J, with 4 bases between. Germline lookup yields CDR1 MNHNY and CDR2 SVGAGI (reference sequence). The CDR3 is made up of 14 amino acids.

With respect to this clonotype: A single base is all that separates this from a far larger clone, so a read error is likely. V usage is TRBV7-2 and J usage is TRBJ2-1; 10 bases align to TRBD1. Germline CDR1 and CDR2: SGHTA and FQGNSA. The CDR3 extends over 14 amino acids. V was pared by 5 bases and J by 10 bases, with 8 bases of the junction left unmatched. In DNA form, the CDR3 reads TGTGCCAGCAGCCAGGACAGGGGGACCTACGAGCAGTTCTTC. Residues: CASSQDRGTYEQFF.